A selection of T cell receptor beta chains follows, all from one sample in a study of blood T cell repertoires in COVID-19. The protocol was immunoSEQ multiplex PCR, while the TCRdb copy is restricted to in-frame clones and leaves out a portion. The sample contains 80,000 to 100,000 clones, roughly 89% of which appear only once. Sequences were obtained from peripheral blood. Every receptor here comes from a human donor with COVID-19, enrolled during active disease. The donor label of this sample is uncertain. Each CDR3 is given with its conserved first and last residue. Each record gives: J gene, clone size, D gene, V gene, CDR3 DNA, CDR3 protein. D genes are given only for firm matches. The size field is filled for only some rows; it gives once, few, many or a size class.

TRBJ2-7,once,-,TRBV19,TGTGCCAGTAGTATTTCGTTACAGGGCACCTACGAGCAGTACTTC,CASSISLQGTYEQYF
TRBJ2-7,-,-,TRBV2,TGTGCCAGCAGTGTTGGACGGGGGGAGCAGTACTTC,CASSVGRGEQYF
TRBJ2-2,-,TRBD1,TRBV19,TGTGCCAGTGGCCGGGACAGGGATAACACCGGGGAGCTGTTTTTT,CASGRDRDNTGELFF
TRBJ1-4,-,-,TRBV18,TGTGCCAGCTCACTAAGCAGTGGGAGTAATGAAAAACTGTTTTTT,CASSLSSGSNEKLFF
TRBJ2-2,-,TRBD2,TRBV2,TGTGCCAGGCGACTAGCGGGGAGCACCGGGGAGCTGTTTTTT,CARRLAGSTGELFF
TRBJ2-7,-,TRBD1,TRBV14,TGTGCCAGCAGCCAAGTCGGGACAGTCGCCGAGCAGTACTTC,CASSQVGTVAEQYF
TRBJ2-3,few,-,TRBV10-1,TGCGCCAGCACGTCTGCGGTTGGAGATACGCAGTATTTT,CASTSAVGDTQYF
TRBJ1-1,few,-,TRBV19,TGTGCCAGTAGACCGCCGGTTTGGAACACTGAAGCTTTCTTT,CASRPPVWNTEAFF
TRBJ1-1,-,-,TRBV28,TGTGCCAGCAGTAAACCCTCTGGCAGAATGAACACTGAAGCTTTCTTT,CASSKPSGRMNTEAFF
TRBJ2-1,-,TRBD1,TRBV7-9,TGTGCCAGCAGCTTAACCACAGGGGGCGAGAAAAATGAGCAGTTCTTC,CASSLTTGGEKNEQFF
TRBJ1-4,few,TRBD1,TRBV7-9,TGTGCCAGCAGCTTAGGGTGGACAGGGGCGGCAACTAATGAAAAACTGTTTTTT,CASSLGWTGAATNEKLFF
TRBJ1-2,-,TRBD1,TRBV10-3,TGTGCCATCAGTGAGTCGGGACAGGGTCACTATGGCTACACCTTC,CAISESGQGHYGYTF
TRBJ1-2,-,TRBD1,TRBV18,TGTGCCAGCTCACCATTCAGCCCGGGACAGCAAGACTATGGCTACACCTTC,CASSPFSPGQQDYGYTF
TRBJ1-5,-,-,TRBV10-3,TGTGCCATCAGTGACCCTGTAGGACAGATTTCCTTGTTAGGGAATCAGCCCCAGCATTTT,CAISDPVGQISLLGNQPQHF
TRBJ2-4,-,-,TRBV6-1,TGTGCCAGCAGTGAACACGGCATTCAGTACTTC,CASSEHGIQYF
TRBJ1-1,-,-,TRBV6-6,TGTGCCAGCAGTTCTCCGGACACTACTGAAGCTTTCTTT,CASSSPDTTEAFF
TRBJ2-2,-,-,TRBV19,TGTGCCACCGGGAACACCGGGGAGCTGTTTTTT,CATGNTGELFF
TRBJ2-1,few,TRBD2,TRBV6-1,TGTGCCAGCAGTGAAGCGAGCGGGAGCATTTATGAGCAGTTCTTC,CASSEASGSIYEQFF
TRBJ1-5,-,-,TRBV5-5,TGTGCCAGGACAGTTTTTTATCAGCCCCAGCATTTT,CARTVFYQPQHF
TRBJ2-3,-,TRBD1,TRBV11-1,TGTGCCAGCAGCTGGACAGGAGCTAGCACAGATACGCAGTATTTT,CASSWTGASTDTQYF
TRBJ1-1,-,TRBD1,TRBV11-3,TGTGCCAGCAGCCAGGGACAGGCGATGAACACTGAAGCTTTCTTT,CASSQGQAMNTEAFF
TRBJ1-4,-,-,TRBV2,TGTGCCAGCCGATTACCCGGGGGGGAAAAACTGTTTTTT,CASRLPGGEKLFF
TRBJ1-6,-,-,TRBV28,TGTGCCAGCAGTCTCCCCCAGTATAATTCACCCCTCCACTTT,CASSLPQYNSPLHF
TRBJ2-3,-,TRBD2,TRBV7-3,TGTGCCAGCAGCCTTGGACTAGCTAGCACAGATACGCAGTATTTT,CASSLGLASTDTQYF
TRBJ1-5,-,-,TRBV18,TGTGCCAGCTCACCCGGGGAAGGTCAGCCCCAGCATTTT,CASSPGEGQPQHF